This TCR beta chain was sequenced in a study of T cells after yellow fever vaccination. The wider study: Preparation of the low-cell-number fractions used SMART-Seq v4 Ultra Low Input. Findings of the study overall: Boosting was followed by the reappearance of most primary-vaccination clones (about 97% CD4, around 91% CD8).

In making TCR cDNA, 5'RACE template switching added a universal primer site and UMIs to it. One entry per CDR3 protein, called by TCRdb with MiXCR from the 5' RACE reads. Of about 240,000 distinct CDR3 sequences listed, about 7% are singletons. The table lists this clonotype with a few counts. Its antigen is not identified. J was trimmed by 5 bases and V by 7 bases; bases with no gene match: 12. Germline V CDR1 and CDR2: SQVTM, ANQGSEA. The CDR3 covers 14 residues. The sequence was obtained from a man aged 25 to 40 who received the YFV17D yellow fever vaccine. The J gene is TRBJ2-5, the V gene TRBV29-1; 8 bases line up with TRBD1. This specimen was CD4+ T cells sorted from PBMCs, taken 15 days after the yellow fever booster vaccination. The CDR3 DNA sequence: TGCAGCGCTGAGGGCTCAGGGGGCTACGAGACCCAGTACTTC. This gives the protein CSAEGSGGYETQYF. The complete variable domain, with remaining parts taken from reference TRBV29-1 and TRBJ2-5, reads SAVISQKPSRDICQRGTSLTIQCQVDSQVTMMFWYRQQPGQSLTLIATANQGSEATYESGFVIDKFPISRPNLTFSTLTVSNMSPEDSSIYLCSAEGSGGYETQYFGPGTRLLVL.